Sequencing of this T cell receptor beta chain was carried out in a study of blood T cell repertoires in COVID-19. The table came from immunoSEQ multiplex PCR; TCRdb's copy has only in-frame clones and leaves some out. The sample lists more than 140,000 clones, more than 65% occurring once. Germline V CDR1 and CDR2: SGHTA, FQGNSA. CDR3 length: 16 amino acids. The ends were cut back, 5 bases at V and 1 base at J, with 15 bases in the middle. The source material was peripheral blood. The rearrangement links TRBV7-2 to TRBJ1-3; the D gene is possibly TRBD1 (5 bases). This TCR was sampled from a woman aged 45-60 years in a cohort sampled during active or convalescent COVID-19. DNA of the CDR3: TGTGCCAGCAGCCCCAAGGTTGGGGGGTCTGGAAACACCATATATTTT. Protein: CASSPKVGGSGNTIYF. Using reference TRBV7-2 and TRBJ1-3 for the parts outside the CDR3, the full variable domain is GAGVSQSPSNKVTEKGKDVELRCDPISGHTALYWYRQSLGQGLEFLIYFQGNSAPDKSGLPSDRFSAERTGGSVSTLTIQRTQQEDSAVYLCASSPKVGGSGNTIYFGEGSWLTVV.